This T cell receptor beta chain was captured by sequencing in a study of shared clonotypes between healthy human individuals (TCRdb year 2020). As for the study more broadly: The cohort included three men and two women between 18 and 49 years of age. Per donor, leukapheresis produced somewhere between about 0.9 and 10 billion PBMCs. For each donor, CD4 naive and CD4 memory were each given three plates, CD8 naive was given two plates, and CD8 memory was given one plate. Blood TCR repertoires of about five healthy adults were deeply sequenced to estimate repertoire size and the extent of clonotype sharing between individuals. To increase sequencing depth and limit assay-specific biases, TCR repertoire library preparation and sequencing were carried out by different laboratories using diverse techniques.

Using the deep immunoSEQ assay, TCR CDR3 regions were amplified from genomic DNA by multiplex PCR. Extracted genomic DNA from each cell subset was spread evenly across all wells of several immunoSEQ 96-well plates, with each plate serving as a replicate. Each replicate PCR for sorted subsets received about 200 ng genomic DNA, equal to 30,000 or so T cell genomes. Purified libraries were quantified with a Qubit 3.0 fluorometer, sized on a Bioanalyzer 2100, and re-quantified with the KAPA Library Quantification kit. Every immunoSEQ 96-well plate was sequenced on a dedicated single-read 150-cycle Illumina NextSeq 550 flow cell. In the paper's pipeline: Because the immunoSEQ output held only junctional sequences and lacked quality scores, the filtering could not match the filtering applied to full-length reads. Sequences were annotated with PyIR, a Python wrapper for IgBLAST v1.9, and V/J genes and CDR3 were assigned using IMGT germline references. Any read was removed if the V/J assignment was weak (E-value above 1e-6), the CDR3 was missing, or the read contained stop codons, out-of-frame junctions, or ambiguous translated residues. V3J clonotypes were defined as sequences sharing an identical inferred V gene, J gene, and CDR3 amino acid sequence. To compute the percentage overlap between repertoires, the number of shared unique clonotypes was divided by the size of the smaller repertoire. RTK rarefaction, the Chao1 estimator, and Recon v2.1 estimates of unobserved clonotypes were used to assess repertoire richness. Generation probabilities for all TCRbeta clonotypes obtained by the gDNA method from a handful of donors were computed using OLGA. This immuneACCESS table, as held by TCRdb, lists in-frame sequences with V and J called but not all clones. Of the missing ones, under half trace to an unresolved V gene in checked studies; the others have no known cause. V and J calls and clone size are copied from that table; D and trimming were computed from the DNA. This sample is represented by some 2 million clones; about 95% of them were singletons. The ten largest clones take up roughly 1.1% of the sample.

This clone was counted once. It has no known antigen specificity. Within one base of it there is no much larger clone, and no base qualities were kept. General conclusions and limits of the study: Incomplete sequencing was indicated by rarefaction of sorted-subset datasets, despite the large sequencing depth. Naive subsets generally had larger estimated clonotype richness than memory subsets. Approximately 4.8% of naive CD4, 3.5% of naive CD8, 2% to 2.5% of memory CD4, and about 0.4% of memory CD8 clonotypes were shared across a few donors. Compared with non-shared clonotypes, clonotypes shared by all four sorted-subset donors had higher generation probabilities. Because the study included a small number of donors, the genetic and exposure-history diversity represented was limited. Pairwise subsampling led to the expectation that sequencing depth would affect the degree of clonotype sharing among donors. Only blood was sampled, and tissue TCR repertoires likely differ from those in blood.

For the CD8 naive samples, CD45RO-negative cells were positively selected for CCR7, yielding a CD45RA+CCR7+ population from which TemRA cells were excluded. Donors were healthy HIV-negative adults with no recently reported acute infections or vaccinations. Every donor was a Caucasian adult residing in Nashville, Tennessee, USA. Blood was collected by leukapheresis, and PBMCs were isolated by Ficoll-Histopaque density gradient centrifugation and then cryopreserved in liquid nitrogen vapor phase. Analytical flow cytometry was used to check the purity and quantity of each magnetically sorted T cell population. From each sorted fraction, genomic DNA was isolated and quantified by UV absorbance on a Nanodrop 2000c. Per the germline V gene (reference sequence), SEHNR is the CDR1 and FQNEAQ is the CDR2. The germline V and J ends show losses of 7 bases and 6 bases respectively, and no gene match explains 9 bases of the junction. CDR3 length: 15 amino acids, cysteine to phenylalanine. The entry retains the CDR3 DNA only, 45 bases that are in frame from base 1.

The V gene is TRBV7-9 and the J gene is TRBJ2-1; a stretch of 10 junction bases matches TRBD1. The receptor comes from a man between 18 and 35 years old in good health. The material sequenced was naive CD8+ T cells sorted from blood. The cell subset or site label here, explained by the study, means: CD45RA+CCR7+. The CDR3 corresponds to CASNHRDRGFNEQFF. The DNA reads as follows: TGTGCCAGCAACCACCGGGACAGGGGCTTCAATGAGCAGTTCTTC.